The TCR beta chain described here comes from a study of CD8+ T cells in alopecia areata. Study-level points and caveats: Scalp sample data also include resident alphabeta T cells from normal skin.

Specified treatment: oral pan-JAK inhibitor, 5-10 mg twice daily. Trimming at V came to 2 bases and at J to 2 bases, leaving 4 bases not matched to a gene. CDR1 and CDR2 (germline): LGHNA, YSLEER. This CDR3 region has 15 residues. Extracted RNA was reverse transcribed into cDNA, the sequencing template. Only in-frame clones appear in the TCRdb table, and some are missing; sequencing was by immunoSEQ multiplex PCR. The table has more than 95,000 clones, 50% to 75% seen once. About this clone: No antigen is known for it.

The TCR originated in a human donor with alopecia areata. The source material was CD8+ T cells sorted from blood, sampled at week 4, from a patient treated with tofacitinib. The chain has TRBV4-3 and TRBJ2-5; 8 bases agree with TRBD2. The CDR3 protein is CASSQRRGAQETQYF. The DNA of the CDR3 is TGCGCCAGCAGCCAAAGGCGGGGGGCGCAAGAGACCCAGTACTTC.